This T cell receptor beta chain was obtained from a study of T cell responses to AZD1222 COVID-19 vaccine. Across the whole study: It was second doses at about 4 or about 12 weeks that were pooled.

Germline CDR1 is MNHEY and CDR2 is SMNVEV (reference sequence). V trimming: 5 bases; J trimming: 6 bases; junction bases outside the gene matches: 10. This CDR3 region has 15 residues. Comments on this clone: Its target is not known.

Only in-frame clones appear in the TCRdb table, and some are missing; sequencing was by immunoSEQ multiplex PCR. The data contain approximately 100,000 clones, about 90% of them seen just once; the ten biggest clones take up approximately 17%. The study's findings and limits: Among those given AZD1222, only six or seven were seropositive at baseline. Compared with day 0, the breadth and depth of the Spike-specific TCR repertoire rose significantly after two doses of AZD1222.

The chain combines TRBV27 with TRBJ2-1, with 7 bases matching TRBD1. This receptor was taken from an adult in good health. The source material was peripheral blood, sampled on day 0 of AZD1222 vaccination. The CDR3 here is CASSPYNDRVNEQFF. The CDR3 DNA sequence: TGTGCCAGCAGTCCCTACAACGACAGGGTCAATGAGCAGTTCTTC.